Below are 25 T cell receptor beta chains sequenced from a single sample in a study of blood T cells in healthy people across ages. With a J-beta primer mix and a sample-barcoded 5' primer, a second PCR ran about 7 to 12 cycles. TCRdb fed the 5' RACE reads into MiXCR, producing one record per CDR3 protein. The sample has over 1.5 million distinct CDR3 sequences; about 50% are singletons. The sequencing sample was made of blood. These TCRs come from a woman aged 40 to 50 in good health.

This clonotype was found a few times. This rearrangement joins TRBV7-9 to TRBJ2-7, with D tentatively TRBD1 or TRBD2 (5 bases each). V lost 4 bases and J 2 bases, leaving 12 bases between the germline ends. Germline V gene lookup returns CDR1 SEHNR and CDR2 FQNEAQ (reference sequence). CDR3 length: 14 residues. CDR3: CASSSSGRTYEQYF. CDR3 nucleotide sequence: TGTGCCAGCAGCTCATCAGGGAGAACCTACGAGCAGTACTTC.

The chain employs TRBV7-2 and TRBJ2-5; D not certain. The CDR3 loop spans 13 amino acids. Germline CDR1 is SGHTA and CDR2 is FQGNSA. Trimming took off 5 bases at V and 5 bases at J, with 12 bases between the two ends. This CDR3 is CASSRGISETQYF. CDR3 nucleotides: TGTGCCAGCAGCCGTGGGATTTCGGAGACCCAGTACTTC. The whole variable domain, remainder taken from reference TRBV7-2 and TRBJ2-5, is GAGVSQSPSNKVTEKGKDVELRCDPISGHTALYWYRQSLGQGLEFLIYFQGNSAPDKSGLPSDRFSAERTGGSVSTLTIQRTQQEDSAVYLCASSRGISETQYFGPGTRLLVL.

CDR3: CASSVVDLAEQFF. CDR3 sequence (DNA): TGTGCCAGCAGCGTAGTGGATTTGGCTGAGCAGTTCTTC. The V gene is TRBV7-2, the J gene TRBJ2-1; D is unclear. V lost 5 bases and J lost 9, with 14 bases in between. This CDR3 comprises 13 residues. The germline CDR1 and CDR2 sequences are SGHTA and FQGNSA.

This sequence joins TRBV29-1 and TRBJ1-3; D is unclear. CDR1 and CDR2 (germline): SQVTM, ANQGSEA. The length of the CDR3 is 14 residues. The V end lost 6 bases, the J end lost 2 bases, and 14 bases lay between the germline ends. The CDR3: CSVGLGPAGNTIYF. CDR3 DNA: TGCAGCGTAGGCCTAGGGCCGGCTGGAAACACCATATATTTT.

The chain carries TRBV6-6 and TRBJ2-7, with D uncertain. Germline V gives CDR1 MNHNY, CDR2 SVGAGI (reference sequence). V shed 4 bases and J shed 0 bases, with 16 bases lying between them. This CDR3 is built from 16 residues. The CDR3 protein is CASSSDTTWASYEQYF. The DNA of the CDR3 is TGTGCCAGCAGTTCCGACACTACTTGGGCCTCCTACGAGCAGTACTTC.

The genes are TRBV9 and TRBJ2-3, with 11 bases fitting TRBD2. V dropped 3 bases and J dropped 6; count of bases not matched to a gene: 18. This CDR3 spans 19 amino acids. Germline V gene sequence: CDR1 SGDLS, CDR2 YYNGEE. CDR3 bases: TGTGCCAGCAGCGCGGGACTAGCGGACTGGGCGAATCGAGTTGATACGCAGTATTTT. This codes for CASSAGLADWANRVDTQYF.

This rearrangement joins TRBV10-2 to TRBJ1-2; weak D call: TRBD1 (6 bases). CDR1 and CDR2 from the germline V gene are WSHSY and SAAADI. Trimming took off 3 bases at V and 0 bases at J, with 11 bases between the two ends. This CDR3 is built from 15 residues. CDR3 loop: CASSEGDTSNYGYTF. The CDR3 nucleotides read TGCGCCAGCAGTGAAGGGGACACTTCTAACTATGGCTACACCTTC.

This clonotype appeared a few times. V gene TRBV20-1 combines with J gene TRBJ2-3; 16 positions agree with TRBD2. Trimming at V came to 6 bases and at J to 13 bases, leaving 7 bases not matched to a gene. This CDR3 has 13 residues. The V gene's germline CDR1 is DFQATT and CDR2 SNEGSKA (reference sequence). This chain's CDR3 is CSATGTSGGAEYF. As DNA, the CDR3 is TGCAGTGCAACCGGGACTAGCGGGGGGGCAGAGTATTTT.

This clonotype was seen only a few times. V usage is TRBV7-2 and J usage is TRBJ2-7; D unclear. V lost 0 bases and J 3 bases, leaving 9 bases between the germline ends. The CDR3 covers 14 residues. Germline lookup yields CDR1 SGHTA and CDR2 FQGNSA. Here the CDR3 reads CASSLAGKSYEQYF. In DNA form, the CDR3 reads TGTGCCAGCAGCTTAGCCGGAAAAAGCTACGAGCAGTACTTC. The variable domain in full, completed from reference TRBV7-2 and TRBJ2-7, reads GAGVSQSPSNKVTEKGKDVELRCDPISGHTALYWYRQSLGQGLEFLIYFQGNSAPDKSGLPSDRFSAERTGGSVSTLTIQRTQQEDSAVYLCASSLAGKSYEQYFGPGTRLTVT.

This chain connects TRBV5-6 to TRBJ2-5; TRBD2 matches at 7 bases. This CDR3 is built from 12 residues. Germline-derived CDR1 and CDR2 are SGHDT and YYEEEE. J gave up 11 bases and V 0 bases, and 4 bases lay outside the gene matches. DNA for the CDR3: TGTGCCAGCAGCTTGGACGGAGCGGGGCAGTACTTC. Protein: CASSLDGAGQYF.

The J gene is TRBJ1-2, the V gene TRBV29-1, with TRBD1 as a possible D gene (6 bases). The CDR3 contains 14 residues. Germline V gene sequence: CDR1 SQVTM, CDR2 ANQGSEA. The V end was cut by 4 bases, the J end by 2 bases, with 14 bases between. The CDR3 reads CSVADRALNYGYTF. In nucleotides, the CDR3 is TGCAGCGTTGCGGACAGAGCTTTGAACTATGGCTACACCTTC.

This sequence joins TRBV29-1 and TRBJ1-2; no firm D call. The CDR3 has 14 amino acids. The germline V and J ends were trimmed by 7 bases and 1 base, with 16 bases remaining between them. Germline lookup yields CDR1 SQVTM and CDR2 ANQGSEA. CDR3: CSAGVGKSNYGYTF. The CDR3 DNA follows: TGCAGCGCCGGAGTGGGGAAGAGTAACTATGGCTACACCTTC.

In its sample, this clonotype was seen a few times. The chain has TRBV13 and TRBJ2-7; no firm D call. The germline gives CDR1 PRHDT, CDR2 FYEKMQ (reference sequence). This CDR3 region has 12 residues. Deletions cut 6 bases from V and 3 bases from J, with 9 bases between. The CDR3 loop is CASRGGNYEQYF. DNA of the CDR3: TGTGCCAGCAGAGGTGGTAACTACGAGCAGTACTTC.

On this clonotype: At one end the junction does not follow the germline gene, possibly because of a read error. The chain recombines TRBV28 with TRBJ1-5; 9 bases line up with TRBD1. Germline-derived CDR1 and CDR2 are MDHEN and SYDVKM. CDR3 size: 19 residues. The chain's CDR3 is CARSLGGTGPGIGNQPQHF. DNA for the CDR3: TGTGCCCGCAGTTTAGGGGGGACAGGGCCGGGGATTGGCAATCAGCCCCAGCATTTT.

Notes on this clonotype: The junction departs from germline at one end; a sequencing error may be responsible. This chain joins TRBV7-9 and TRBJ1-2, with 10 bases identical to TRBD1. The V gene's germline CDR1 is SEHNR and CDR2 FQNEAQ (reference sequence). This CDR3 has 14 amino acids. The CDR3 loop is CACSPGQGTYGYTF. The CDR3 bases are TGTGCCTGCAGCCCGGGACAGGGGACCTATGGCTACACCTTC.

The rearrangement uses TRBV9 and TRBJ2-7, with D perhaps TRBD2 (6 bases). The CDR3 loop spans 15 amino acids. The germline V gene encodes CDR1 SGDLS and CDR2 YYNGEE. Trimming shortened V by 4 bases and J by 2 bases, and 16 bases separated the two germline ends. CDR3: CASSHLRRGPYEQYF. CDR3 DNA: TGTGCCAGCAGCCACCTGAGGCGGGGTCCCTACGAGCAGTACTTC.

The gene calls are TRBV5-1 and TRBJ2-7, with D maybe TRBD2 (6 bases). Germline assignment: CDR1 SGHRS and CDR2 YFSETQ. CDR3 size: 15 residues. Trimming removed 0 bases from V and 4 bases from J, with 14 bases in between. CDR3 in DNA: TGCGCCAGCAGCTTGGGGAGGGCAGGCCAGTACGAGCAGTACTTC. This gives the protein CASSLGRAGQYEQYF.

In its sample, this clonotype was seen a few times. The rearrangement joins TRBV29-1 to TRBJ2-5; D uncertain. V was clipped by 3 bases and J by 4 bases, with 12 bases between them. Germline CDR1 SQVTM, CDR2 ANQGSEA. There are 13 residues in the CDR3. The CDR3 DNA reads TGCAGCGTTGACAGGACGGTAGGAGAGACCCAGTACTTC. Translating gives CSVDRTVGETQYF.

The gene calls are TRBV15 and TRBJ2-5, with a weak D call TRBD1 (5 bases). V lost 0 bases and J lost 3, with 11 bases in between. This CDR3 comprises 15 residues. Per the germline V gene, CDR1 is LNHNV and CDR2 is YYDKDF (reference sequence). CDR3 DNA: TGTGCCACCAGCAGAGATGGACAAGGAGAAGAGACCCAGTACTTC. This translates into CATSRDGQGEETQYF. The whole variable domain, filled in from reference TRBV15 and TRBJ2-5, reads DAMVIQNPRYQVTQFGKPVTLSCSQTLNHNVMYWYQQKSSQAPKLLFHYYDKDFNNEADTPDNFQSRRPNTSFCFLDIRSPGLGDTAMYLCATSRDGQGEETQYFGPGTRLLVL.

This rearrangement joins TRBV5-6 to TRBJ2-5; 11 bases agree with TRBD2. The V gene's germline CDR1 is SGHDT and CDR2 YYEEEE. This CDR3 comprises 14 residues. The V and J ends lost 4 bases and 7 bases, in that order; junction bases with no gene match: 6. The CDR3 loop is CASSALAGERTQYF. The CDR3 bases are TGTGCCAGCAGCGCACTAGCGGGGGAAAGGACCCAGTACTTC.

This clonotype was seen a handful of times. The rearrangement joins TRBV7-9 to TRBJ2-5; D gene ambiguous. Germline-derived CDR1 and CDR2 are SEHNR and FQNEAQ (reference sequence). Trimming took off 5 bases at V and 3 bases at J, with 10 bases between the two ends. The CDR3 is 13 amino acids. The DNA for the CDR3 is TGTGCCAGCAGCCCACCCGTCAAAGAGACCCAGTACTTC. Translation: CASSPPVKETQYF.

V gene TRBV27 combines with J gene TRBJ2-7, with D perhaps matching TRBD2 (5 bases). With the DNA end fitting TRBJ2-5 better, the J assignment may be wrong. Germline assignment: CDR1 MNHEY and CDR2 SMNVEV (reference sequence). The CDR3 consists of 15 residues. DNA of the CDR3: TGTGCCAGCAGTTTAGGGCCAGGAGGAGGAGAGACCCAGTACTTC. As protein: CASSLGPGGGETQYF.

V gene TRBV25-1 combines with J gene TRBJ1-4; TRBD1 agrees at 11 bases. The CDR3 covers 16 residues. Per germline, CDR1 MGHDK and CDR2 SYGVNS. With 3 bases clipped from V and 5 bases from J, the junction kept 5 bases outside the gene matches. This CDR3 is CASSDWTGGANEKLFF. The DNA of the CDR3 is TGTGCCAGCAGTGACTGGACAGGGGGCGCAAATGAAAAACTGTTTTTT.

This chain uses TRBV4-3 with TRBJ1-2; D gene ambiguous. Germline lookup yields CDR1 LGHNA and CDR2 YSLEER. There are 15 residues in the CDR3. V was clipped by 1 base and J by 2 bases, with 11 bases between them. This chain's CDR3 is CASSQGLGSNYGYTF. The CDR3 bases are TGCGCCAGCAGCCAAGGACTGGGATCGAACTATGGCTACACCTTC.

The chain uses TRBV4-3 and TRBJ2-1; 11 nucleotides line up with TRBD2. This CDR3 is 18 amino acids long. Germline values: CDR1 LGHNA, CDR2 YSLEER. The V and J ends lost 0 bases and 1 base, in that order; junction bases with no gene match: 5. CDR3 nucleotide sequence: TGCGCCAGCAGCCAAGAACTAGCGGGGGTATATTCCTACAATGAGCAGTTCTTC. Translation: CASSQELAGVYSYNEQFF.